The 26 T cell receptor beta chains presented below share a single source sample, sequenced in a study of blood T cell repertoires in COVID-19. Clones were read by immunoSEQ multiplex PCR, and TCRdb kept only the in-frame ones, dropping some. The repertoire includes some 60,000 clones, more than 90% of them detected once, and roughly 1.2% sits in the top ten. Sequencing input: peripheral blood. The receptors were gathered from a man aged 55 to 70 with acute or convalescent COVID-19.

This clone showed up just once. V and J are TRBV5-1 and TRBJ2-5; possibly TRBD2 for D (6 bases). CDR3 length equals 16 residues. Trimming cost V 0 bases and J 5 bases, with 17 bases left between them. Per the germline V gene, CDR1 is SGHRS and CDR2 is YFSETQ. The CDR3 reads CASSLGDRGGTETQYF. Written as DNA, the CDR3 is TGCGCCAGCAGCTTGGGAGATAGGGGAGGAACGGAGACCCAGTACTTC.

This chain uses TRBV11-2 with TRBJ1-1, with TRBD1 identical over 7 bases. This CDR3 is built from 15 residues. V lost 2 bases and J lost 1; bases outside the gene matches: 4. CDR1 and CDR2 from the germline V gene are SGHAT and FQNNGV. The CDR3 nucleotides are TGTGCCAGCAGCTTACGGGACAGATCGAACACTGAAGCTTTCTTT. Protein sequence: CASSLRDRSNTEAFF.

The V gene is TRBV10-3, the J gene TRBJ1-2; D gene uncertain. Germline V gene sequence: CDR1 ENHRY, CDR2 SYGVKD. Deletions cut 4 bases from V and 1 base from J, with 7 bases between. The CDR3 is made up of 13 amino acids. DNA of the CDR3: TGTGCCATCAGTGTGGAGGGTAACTATGGCTACACCTTC. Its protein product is CAISVEGNYGYTF.

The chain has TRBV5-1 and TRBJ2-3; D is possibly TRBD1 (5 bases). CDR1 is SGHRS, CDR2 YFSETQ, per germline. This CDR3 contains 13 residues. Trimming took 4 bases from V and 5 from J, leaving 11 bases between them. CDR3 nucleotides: TGCGCCAGCAGCAAGGGGTCGGGAGATACGCAGTATTTT. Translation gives CASSKGSGDTQYF.

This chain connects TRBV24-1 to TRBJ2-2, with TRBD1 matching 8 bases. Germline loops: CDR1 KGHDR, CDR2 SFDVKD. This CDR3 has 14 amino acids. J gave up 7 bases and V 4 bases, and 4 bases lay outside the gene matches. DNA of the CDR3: TGTGCCACCAGTGACAGGGGGCAAAACGGGGAGCTGTTTTTT. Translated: CATSDRGQNGELFF.

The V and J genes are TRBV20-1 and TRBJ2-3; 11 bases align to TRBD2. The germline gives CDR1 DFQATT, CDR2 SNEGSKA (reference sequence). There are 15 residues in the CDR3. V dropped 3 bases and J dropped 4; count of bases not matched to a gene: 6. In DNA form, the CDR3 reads TGCAGTGCTAGTATGACTAGCGGGGCCGCAGATACGCAGTATTTT. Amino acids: CSASMTSGAADTQYF.

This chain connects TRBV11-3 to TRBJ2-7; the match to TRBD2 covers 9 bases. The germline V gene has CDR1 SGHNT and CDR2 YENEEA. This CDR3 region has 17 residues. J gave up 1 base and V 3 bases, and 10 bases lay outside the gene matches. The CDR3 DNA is TGTGCCAGCAGCTTGGGTTGCGGGGGGGCTCTTTCCTACGAGCAGTACTTC. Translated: CASSLGCGGALSYEQYF.

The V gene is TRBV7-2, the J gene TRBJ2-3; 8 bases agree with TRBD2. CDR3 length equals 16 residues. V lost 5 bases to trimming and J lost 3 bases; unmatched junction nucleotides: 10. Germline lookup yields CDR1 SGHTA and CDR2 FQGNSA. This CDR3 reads CASSTWTGGRTDTQYF. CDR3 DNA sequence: TGTGCCAGCAGCACATGGACGGGGGGGCGAACAGATACGCAGTATTTT.

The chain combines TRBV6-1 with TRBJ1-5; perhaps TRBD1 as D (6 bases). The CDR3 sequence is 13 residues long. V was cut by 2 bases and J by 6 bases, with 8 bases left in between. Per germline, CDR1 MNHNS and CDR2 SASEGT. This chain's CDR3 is CASSEFRGQPQHF. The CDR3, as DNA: TGTGCCAGCAGTGAATTCAGGGGTCAGCCCCAGCATTTT.

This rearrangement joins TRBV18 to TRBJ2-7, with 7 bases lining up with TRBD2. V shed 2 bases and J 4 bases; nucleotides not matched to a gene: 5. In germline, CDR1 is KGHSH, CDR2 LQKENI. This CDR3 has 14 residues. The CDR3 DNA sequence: TGTGCCAGCTCACCAGCAGCGGGGCTATACGAGCAGTACTTC. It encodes CASSPAAGLYEQYF.

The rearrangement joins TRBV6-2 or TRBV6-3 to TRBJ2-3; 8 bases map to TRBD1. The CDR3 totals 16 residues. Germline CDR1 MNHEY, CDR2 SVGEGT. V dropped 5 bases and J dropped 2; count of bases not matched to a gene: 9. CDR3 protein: CASSQPEDRDTDTQYF. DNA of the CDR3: TGTGCCAGCAGTCAACCCGAGGACAGGGACACAGATACGCAGTATTTT.

CDR3 in amino acids: CSASYRDRAFF. CDR3 coding DNA: TGCAGTGCCTCGTACAGGGATCGAGCTTTCTTT. This chain links TRBV20-1 with TRBJ1-1, with a weak D call TRBD1 (6 bases). CDR1 DFQATT and CDR2 SNEGSKA come from the germline V gene (reference sequence). Trimming removed 6 bases from V and 10 bases from J, with 15 bases in between. The CDR3 length is 11 residues.

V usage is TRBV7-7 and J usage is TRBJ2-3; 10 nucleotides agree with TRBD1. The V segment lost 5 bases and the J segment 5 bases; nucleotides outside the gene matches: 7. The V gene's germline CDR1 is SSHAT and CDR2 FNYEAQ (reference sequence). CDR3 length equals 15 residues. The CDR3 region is CASSPNRDRGDTQYF. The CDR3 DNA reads TGTGCCAGCAGCCCCAATAGGGACAGGGGAGATACGCAGTATTTT. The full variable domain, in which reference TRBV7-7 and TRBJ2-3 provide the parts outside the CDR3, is GAGVSQSPRYKVTKRGQDVTLRCDPISSHATLYWYQQALGQGPEFLTYFNYEAQPDKSGLPSDRFSAERPEGSISTLTIQRTEQRDSAMYRCASSPNRDRGDTQYFGPGTRLTVL.

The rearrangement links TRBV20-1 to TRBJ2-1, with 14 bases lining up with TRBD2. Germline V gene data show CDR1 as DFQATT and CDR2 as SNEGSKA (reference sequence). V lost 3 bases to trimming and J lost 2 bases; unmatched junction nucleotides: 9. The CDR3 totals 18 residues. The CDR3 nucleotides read TGCAGTGCTAGTTCCGGGAGACTAGCGGGGGGGCCCTACAATGAGCAGTTCTTC. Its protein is CSASSGRLAGGPYNEQFF.

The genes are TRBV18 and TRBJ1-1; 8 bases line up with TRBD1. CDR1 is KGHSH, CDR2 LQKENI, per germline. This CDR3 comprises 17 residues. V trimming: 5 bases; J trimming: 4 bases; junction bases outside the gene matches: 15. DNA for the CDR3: TGTGCCAGCTCATCAACCACTATAGGACAGGGTCCCACTGAAGCTTTCTTT. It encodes CASSSTTIGQGPTEAFF.

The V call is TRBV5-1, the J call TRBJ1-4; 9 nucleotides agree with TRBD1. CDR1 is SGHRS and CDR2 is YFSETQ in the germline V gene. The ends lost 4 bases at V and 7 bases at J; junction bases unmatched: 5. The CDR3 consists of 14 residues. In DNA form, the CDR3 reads TGCGCCAGCAGCGGGGGACAGGGCGGTGAAAAACTGTTTTTT. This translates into CASSGGQGGEKLFF.

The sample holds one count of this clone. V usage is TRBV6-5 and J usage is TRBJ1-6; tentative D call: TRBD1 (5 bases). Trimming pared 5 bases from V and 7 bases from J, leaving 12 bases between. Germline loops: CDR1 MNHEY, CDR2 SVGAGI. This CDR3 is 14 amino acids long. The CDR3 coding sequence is TGTGCCAGCAGTCCCAGGGAGGGGAATTCACCCCTCCACTTT. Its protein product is CASSPREGNSPLHF.

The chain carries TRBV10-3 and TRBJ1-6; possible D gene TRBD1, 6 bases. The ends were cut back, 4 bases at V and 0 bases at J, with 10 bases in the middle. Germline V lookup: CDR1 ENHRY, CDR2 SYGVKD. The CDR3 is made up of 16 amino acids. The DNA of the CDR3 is TGTGCCATCAGTGTCCAACAGGGCTCCTATAATTCACCCCTCCACTTT. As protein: CAISVQQGSYNSPLHF.

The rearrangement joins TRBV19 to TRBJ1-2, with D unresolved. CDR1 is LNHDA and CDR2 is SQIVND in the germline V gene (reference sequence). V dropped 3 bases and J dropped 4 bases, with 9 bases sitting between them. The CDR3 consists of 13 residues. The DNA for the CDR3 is TGTGCCAGTAGTATGGCAGCGTTCTATGGCTACACCTTC. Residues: CASSMAAFYGYTF.

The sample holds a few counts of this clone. In DNA, the CDR3 is TGTGCCAGCAGCTTGGCAGGGGGCCGGGGTACTGAAGCTTTCTTT. Amino acid sequence: CASSLAGGRGTEAFF. This chain connects TRBV5-6 to TRBJ1-1, with TRBD1 identical over 8 bases. Germline CDR1 SGHDT, CDR2 YYEEEE. Trimming cost V 0 bases and J 5 bases; bases outside gene matches: 6. This CDR3 comprises 15 residues.

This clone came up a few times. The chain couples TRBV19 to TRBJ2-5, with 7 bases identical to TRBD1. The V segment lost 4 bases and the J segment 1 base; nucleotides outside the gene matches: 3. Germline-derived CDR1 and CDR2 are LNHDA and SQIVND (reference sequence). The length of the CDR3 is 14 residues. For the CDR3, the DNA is TGTGCCAGTAGTAATGACAGGGCCCAAGAGACCCAGTACTTC. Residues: CASSNDRAQETQYF.

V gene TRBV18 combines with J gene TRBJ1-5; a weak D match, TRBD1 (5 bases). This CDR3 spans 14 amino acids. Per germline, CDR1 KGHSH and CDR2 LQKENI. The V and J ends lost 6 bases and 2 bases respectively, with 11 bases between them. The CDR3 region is CASSAPGGNQPQHF. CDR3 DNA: TGTGCCAGCTCCGCTCCGGGGGGCAATCAGCCCCAGCATTTT. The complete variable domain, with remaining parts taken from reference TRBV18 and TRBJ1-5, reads NAGVMQNPRHLVRRRGQEARLRCSPMKGHSHVYWYRQLPEEGLKFMVYLQKENIIDESGMPKERFSAEFPKEGPSILRIQQVVRGDSAAYFCASSAPGGNQPQHFGDGTRLSIL.

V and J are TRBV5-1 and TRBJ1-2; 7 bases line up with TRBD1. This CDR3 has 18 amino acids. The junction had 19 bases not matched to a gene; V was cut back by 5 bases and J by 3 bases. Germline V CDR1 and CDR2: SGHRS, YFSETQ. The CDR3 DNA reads TGCGCCAGCAGAAAAGACAGGGTTGATGGTAGCGGGGACTATGGCTACACCTTC. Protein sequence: CASRKDRVDGSGDYGYTF.

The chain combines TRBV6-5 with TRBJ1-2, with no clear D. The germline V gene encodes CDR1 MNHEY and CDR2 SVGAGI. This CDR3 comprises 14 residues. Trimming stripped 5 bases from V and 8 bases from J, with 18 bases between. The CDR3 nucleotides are TGTGCCAGCAGTCTCTACGGGGATATGAGGGGCTACACCTTC. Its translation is CASSLYGDMRGYTF.

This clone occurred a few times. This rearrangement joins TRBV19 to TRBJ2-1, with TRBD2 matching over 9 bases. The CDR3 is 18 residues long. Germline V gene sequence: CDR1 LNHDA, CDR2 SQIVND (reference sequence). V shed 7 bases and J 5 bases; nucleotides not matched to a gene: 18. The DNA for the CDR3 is TGTGCCAGTAAAAGCTTGTGGAGCGGGGGGAATACTAACAATGAGCAGTTCTTC. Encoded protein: CASKSLWSGGNTNNEQFF.

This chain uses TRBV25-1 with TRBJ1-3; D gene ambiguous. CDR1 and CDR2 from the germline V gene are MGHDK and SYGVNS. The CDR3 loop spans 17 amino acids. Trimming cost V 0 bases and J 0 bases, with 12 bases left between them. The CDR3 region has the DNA TGTGCCAGCAGTGAATATAATCAGGCAAGCTCTGGAAACACCATATATTTT. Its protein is CASSEYNQASSGNTIYF.